This entry features one TCR beta chain sequence. This specimen comes from a study of OX40 agonist ivuxolimab in advanced cancers. Between the trimmed V and J ends, which lost 0 bases and 4 bases, there was a span of 10 bases. Germline CDR1 GTSNPN, CDR2 SVGIG (reference sequence). The CDR3 is 13 amino acids. Clones were sequenced by immunoSEQ multiplex PCR, and TCRdb holds only the in-frame ones, with some missing. The top ten hold approximately 2.3% of the sample, which has some 69,000 clones, around four fifths seen once. This sample comprised CD4+ or CD8+ T cells sorted from blood, obtained in a trial of the OX40 agonist ivuxolimab. The chain has TRBV30 and TRBJ2-7; D is uncertain. The clonotype originates from an adult with an advanced solid tumor such as melanoma, head and neck, liver or kidney cancer. This CDR3 reads CAWSVFGAYEQYF. In DNA form, the CDR3 reads TGTGCCTGGAGTGTTTTCGGTGCATACGAGCAGTACTTC.